These 12 T cell receptor beta chains were sequenced from one sample in a study of control samples from healthy donors and cancer patients. Libraries were prepared by immunoSEQ multiplex PCR; TCRdb keeps only in-frame clonotypes and omits some of them. The sample holds 150,000 or so clones, around 95% seen once. Sequences were obtained from blood. The receptors come from a man aged 35-49 years in good health.

This chain uses TRBV6-1 with TRBJ1-5; a weak D match, TRBD1 (5 bases). CDR3 length: 15 amino acids. Germline V lookup: CDR1 MNHNS, CDR2 SASEGT. With 1 base removed from V and 5 bases from J, the gap between germline ends came to 12 bases. CDR3 in DNA: TGTGCCAGCAGTGAAGGGGGGAACGGTCATCAGCCCCAGCATTTT. It yields the protein CASSEGGNGHQPQHF.

V gene TRBV6-5 combines with J gene TRBJ1-1, with 7 bases that match TRBD1. The length of the CDR3 is 14 residues. CDR1 and CDR2 (germline): MNHEY, SVGAGI. Trimming at V came to 4 bases and at J to 3 bases, leaving 5 bases not matched to a gene. CDR3 amino acids: CASSSTGSDTEAFF. The CDR3 nucleotides read TGTGCCAGCAGTTCGACAGGGAGCGACACTGAAGCTTTCTTT.

V gene TRBV28 combines with J gene TRBJ1-2, with D possibly matching TRBD1 (5 bases). CDR1 MDHEN and CDR2 SYDVKM come from the germline V gene. V was cut by 8 bases and J by 0 bases, with 19 bases left in between. The CDR3 has 16 amino acids. CDR3 sequence: CASSTDDGLTNYGYTF. For the CDR3, the DNA is TGTGCCAGCTCGACAGACGACGGGCTAACTAACTATGGCTACACCTTC.

The chain carries TRBV12-3 or TRBV12-4 and TRBJ1-2; D is undetermined. V gave up 1 base and J gave up 5 bases, with 8 bases separating them. CDR3 length equals 13 residues. The CDR3 DNA reads as TGTGCCAGCAGTTTAGGAGGCAATTATGGCTACACCTTC. Protein product: CASSLGGNYGYTF.

V gene TRBV5-6 combines with J gene TRBJ2-1; D might be TRBD1 (6 bases). The V gene lost 4 bases and the J gene lost 6 bases, with 17 bases spanning the gap. From germline, CDR1 is SGHDT and CDR2 YYEEEE. The CDR3 runs to 15 residues. As DNA, the CDR3 is TGTGCCAGCAGCCACCTTTGGGGGCTCGTCAATGAGCAGTTCTTC. This translates into CASSHLWGLVNEQFF. Looking up the rest from reference TRBV5-6 and TRBJ2-1 gives the full variable domain: DAGVTQSPTHLIKTRGQQVTLRCSPKSGHDTVSWYQQALGQGPQFIFQYYEEEERQRGNFPDRFSGHQFPNYSSELNVNALLLGDSALYLCASSHLWGLVNEQFFGPGTRLTVL.

The rearrangement joins TRBV24-1 to TRBJ1-5; the D is unclear. The V gene lost 7 bases and the J gene lost 8 bases, with 8 bases spanning the gap. This CDR3 region has 11 residues. Germline CDR1 and CDR2: KGHDR and SFDVKD. In DNA, the CDR3 is TGTGCCACCAGAGACGGAGAGCCCCAGCATTTT. Its translation: CATRDGEPQHF.

The chain uses TRBV19 and TRBJ1-5; no reliable D call. The CDR3 extends over 13 amino acids. V dropped 5 bases and J dropped 4 bases, with 9 bases sitting between them. Germline V gene lookup returns CDR1 LNHDA and CDR2 SQIVND (reference sequence). This chain's CDR3 is CASSSQVNQPQHF. Written as DNA, the CDR3 is TGTGCCAGTAGTTCCCAGGTGAATCAGCCCCAGCATTTT.

The chain is built from TRBV30 and TRBJ1-3; D is uncertain. CDR3 size: 14 residues. The germline CDR1 and CDR2 sequences are GTSNPN and SVGIG (reference sequence). Trimming shortened V by 0 bases and J by 2 bases, and 8 bases separated the two germline ends. The CDR3 coding sequence is TGTGCCTGGAGTGTGGGAAGGCCTGGAAACACCATATATTTT. Translation gives CAWSVGRPGNTIYF.

The chain couples TRBV12-2 to TRBJ1-3; TRBD1 is the table's D call and was not checked against the DNA. TRBV12-2 is a listed pseudogene. CDR3 size: 15 residues. CDR3 sequence: CASRLAGQGGNTIYF. The CDR3, as DNA: TGTGCAAGTCGCTTAGCAGGACAGGGGGGAAACACCATATATTTT.

The chain joins TRBV7-9 to TRBJ1-1; weak D call: TRBD1 (5 bases). CDR1 and CDR2 (germline): SEHNR, FQNEAQ (reference sequence). V lost 5 bases, J lost 1 base, and 17 bases lay in between. The CDR3 covers 16 residues. The CDR3 bases are TGTGCCAGCAGCCCCCGAATGGGACTGCAGAACACTGAAGCTTTCTTT. Residues: CASSPRMGLQNTEAFF.

V is TRBV5-6 and J is TRBJ2-2; possible D gene TRBD2, 5 bases. CDR3 length: 13 amino acids. Germline values: CDR1 SGHDT, CDR2 YYEEEE. Trimming removed 2 bases at V and 8 bases at J, with 10 bases between. The CDR3 nucleotides read TGTGCCAGCAGCTTCGAGGAGGAGGGGGAGCTGTTTTTT. Amino acids: CASSFEEEGELFF. The complete variable domain, with remaining parts taken from reference TRBV5-6 and TRBJ2-2, reads DAGVTQSPTHLIKTRGQQVTLRCSPKSGHDTVSWYQQALGQGPQFIFQYYEEEERQRGNFPDRFSGHQFPNYSSELNVNALLLGDSALYLCASSFEEEGELFFGEGSRLTVL.

The chain's CDR3 is CASSPRTMSSGDIYEQYF. The CDR3 nucleotides are TGTGCCAGCAGCCCCCGCACAATGTCTAGCGGGGATATTTACGAGCAGTACTTC. The rearrangement links TRBV21-1 to TRBJ2-7; TRBD2 reflects the table's D call only, with no check against the DNA. TRBV21-1 is a listed pseudogene. The CDR3 consists of 18 residues.